This record looks at one T cell receptor beta chain sequence and its context. Its specificity is unknown. The data originate from a study of T cells in localized non-small cell lung cancer. J was trimmed by 8 bases and V by 4 bases; bases with no gene match: 16. The length of the CDR3 is 16 residues. Germline assignment: CDR1 SGHDT and CDR2 YYEEEE. Findings and limits, study-wide: Those with higher blood T cell density had longer overall survival. Because only a single region of the tumor was sequenced, heterogeneity remains possible.

Using immunoSEQ multiplex PCR, the repertoire was profiled, and TCRdb retains in-frame clones only, with some absent. The sample yields 20,000 to 25,000 clones, 70% to 90% seen once. The chain recombines TRBV5-6 with TRBJ1-2, with 8 bases aligning to TRBD1. The clonotype was recovered from a male donor aged 60 or over with stage I squamous cell lung carcinoma. Sequencing was performed on peripheral blood, taken before any cancer treatment. The CDR3 sequence is CASSPIPGQGVWGYTF. CDR3 bases: TGTGCCAGCAGCCCTATTCCCGGACAGGGAGTGTGGGGCTACACCTTC.